This TCR beta chain was sequenced during a study of blood T cells in healthy people across ages. For this clonotype: Its antigen is not known. One end of the junction varies from germline; a read error may be responsible.

Study observations and caveats: The recorded TCR beta diversity per million T cells decreased in a roughly linear manner with age.

Germline CDR1 and CDR2: DFQATT and SNEGSKA (reference sequence). The CDR3 totals 14 residues. Alongside a J-beta primer mix, a sample-barcoded 5' primer served in a second PCR lasting about 6 to 12 cycles. Each of the samples gave a minimum of 2.5 million paired-end reads that contained CDR3. TCRdb used MiXCR to reprocess the 5' RACE reads, holding one entry per CDR3 protein. Here the sample spans about 690,000 distinct CDR3 sequences, around 43% being singletons. This TCR was sampled from an elderly man in good health. Input material: blood. The V and J genes are TRBV20-1 and TRBJ2-3; 8 bases are a match to TRBD2. This CDR3 reads CSAARGGRADTPYF. The DNA of the CDR3 is TGCAGTGCTGCTCGGGGGGGCAGGGCAGATACGCCGTATTTT.